This TCR beta chain is drawn from a study of cytomegalovirus exposure and HLA in healthy donors. The germline V and J ends were trimmed by 4 bases and 4 bases, with 13 bases remaining between them. Germline V lookup: CDR1 SQVTM, CDR2 ANQGSEA. This CDR3 spans 14 amino acids. The PCR had 60 Vbeta and 13 Jbeta primers. TCRdb keeps only in-frame clones here, not all; method: immunoSEQ multiplex PCR. The table includes around 200,000 clones, 70% to 85% detected once. The sequenced material came from PBMCs. This sequence originates from an older woman in good health and CMV-seropositive. The chain carries TRBV29-1 and TRBJ2-2, with a tentative D call TRBD1 (5 bases). As DNA, the CDR3 is TGCAGCGTTGCCCAAAGACAGACCACCGGGGAGCTGTTTTTT. Translating it yields CSVAQRQTTGELFF.